The 3 T cell receptor beta chains below all came from one sample that was sequenced in a study of T-cell memory formation after mild COVID-19. A single record per CDR3 protein comes from TCRdb applying MiXCR to the 5' RACE reads. The sample shows about 470,000 distinct CDR3 sequences, roughly 25% of them seen only once. The sequenced sample was PBMCs or a T cell subset sorted from them (not recorded which). These receptors were collected from an adult woman who had mild COVID-19 (a few samples of this study predate the infection). Cell type and time point are not known.

The gene calls are TRBV24-1 and TRBJ2-3; 7 positions agree with TRBD1. Germline V gene lookup returns CDR1 KGHDR and CDR2 SFDVKD. CDR3 length equals 17 residues. Losses at the gene ends were 4 bases for V and 0 bases for J; bases not matched to a gene: 9. In DNA form, the CDR3 reads TGTGCCACCAGTGACGCTCGGACAGGACCTAGCACAGATACGCAGTATTTT. It translates to CATSDARTGPSTDTQYF.

This clonotype was counted only a few times. The gene calls are TRBV7-3 and TRBJ2-1, with 7 bases aligning to TRBD2. The CDR3 covers 15 residues. Germline trimming cut 1 base from V and 3 bases from J; bases unmatched to any gene: 3. Per the germline V gene, CDR1 is SGHTA and CDR2 is FQGTGA. CDR3 region: CASSLIGGGYNEQFF. For the CDR3, the DNA is TGTGCCAGCAGCTTAATTGGGGGGGGCTACAATGAGCAGTTCTTC.

This clonotype was seen only once. The chain carries TRBV30 and TRBJ2-3; the match to TRBD2 covers 13 bases. Germline V gene sequence: CDR1 GTSNPN, CDR2 SVGIG (reference sequence). After removal of 0 bases from V and 2 bases from J, the junction contained 2 bases not matched to a gene. This CDR3 is built from 16 residues. The CDR3 DNA sequence: TGTGCCTGGAGTGTGGGACTAGCGGGACACACAGATACGCAGTATTTT. Its translation: CAWSVGLAGHTDTQYF. Full variable domain (remainder filled in from reference TRBV30 and TRBJ2-3): SQTIHQWPATLVQPVGSPLSLECTVEGTSNPNLYWYRQAAGRGLQLLFYSVGIGQISSEVPQNLSASRPQDRQFILSSKKLLLSDSGFYLCAWSVGLAGHTDTQYFGPGTRLTVL.